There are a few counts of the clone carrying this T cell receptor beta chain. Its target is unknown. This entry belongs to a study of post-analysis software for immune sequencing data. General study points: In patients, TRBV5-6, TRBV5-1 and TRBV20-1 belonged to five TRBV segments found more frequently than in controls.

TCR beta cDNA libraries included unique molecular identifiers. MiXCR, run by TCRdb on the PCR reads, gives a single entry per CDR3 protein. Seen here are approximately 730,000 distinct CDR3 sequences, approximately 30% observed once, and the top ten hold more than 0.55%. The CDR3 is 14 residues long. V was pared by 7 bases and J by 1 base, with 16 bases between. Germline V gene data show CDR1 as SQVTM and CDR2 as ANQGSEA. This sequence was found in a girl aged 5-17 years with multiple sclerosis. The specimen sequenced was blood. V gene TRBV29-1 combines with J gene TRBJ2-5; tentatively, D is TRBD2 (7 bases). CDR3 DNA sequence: TGCAGCGGCCGAGGGGGGGCTGGCCAAGAGACCCAGTACTTC. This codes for CSGRGGAGQETQYF.